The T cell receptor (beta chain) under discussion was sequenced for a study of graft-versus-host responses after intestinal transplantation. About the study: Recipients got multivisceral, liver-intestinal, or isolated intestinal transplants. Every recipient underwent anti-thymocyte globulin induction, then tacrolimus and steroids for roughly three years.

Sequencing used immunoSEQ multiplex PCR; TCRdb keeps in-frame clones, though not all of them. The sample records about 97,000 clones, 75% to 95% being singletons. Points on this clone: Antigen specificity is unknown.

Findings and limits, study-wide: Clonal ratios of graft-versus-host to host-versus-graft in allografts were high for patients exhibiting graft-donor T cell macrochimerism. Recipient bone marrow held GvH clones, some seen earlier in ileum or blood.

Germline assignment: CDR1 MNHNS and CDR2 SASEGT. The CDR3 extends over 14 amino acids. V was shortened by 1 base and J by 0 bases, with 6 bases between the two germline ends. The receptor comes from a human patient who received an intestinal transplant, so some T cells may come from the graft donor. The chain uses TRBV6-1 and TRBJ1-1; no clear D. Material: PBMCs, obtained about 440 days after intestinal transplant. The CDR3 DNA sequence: TGTGCCAGCAGTGAAGTCGGCGTGAACACTGAAGCTTTCTTT. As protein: CASSEVGVNTEAFF.